The 18 T cell receptor beta chains listed next were all sequenced from one sample in a study of CD8+ T cells in alopecia areata. Treatment denoted: oral pan-JAK inhibitor, 5-10 mg twice daily. Following extraction, RNA underwent reverse transcription to cDNA, which served as the sequencing template. Generated by immunoSEQ multiplex PCR, the TCRdb table keeps only in-frame clones and is missing some. The sample holds roughly 120,000 clones, more than 40% seen once. The material sequenced was CD4+ T cells sorted from blood, taken at week 4, from a patient treated with tofacitinib. These receptors were collected from a human donor with alopecia areata.

This chain uses TRBV5-4 with TRBJ1-1; 7 bases map to TRBD1. Trimming took 4 bases from V and 0 from J; bases not matched to a gene: 9. The germline V gene encodes CDR1 SGHNT and CDR2 YYREEE (reference sequence). CDR3 length: 16 residues. The CDR3 nucleotides read TGTGCCAGCAGCCCCTACAGGGGAAAAATGAACACTGAAGCTTTCTTT. It codes for CASSPYRGKMNTEAFF.

The chain employs TRBV7-2 and TRBJ2-5; D uncertain. The CDR3 sequence is 11 residues long. Germline CDR1 SGHTA, CDR2 FQGNSA. Between the trimmed V and J ends, which lost 5 bases and 9 bases, there was a span of 10 bases. In DNA form, the CDR3 reads TGTGCCAGCAGCCCGAGACTCGCCCAGTACTTC. It is translated as CASSPRLAQYF.

This rearrangement joins TRBV2 to TRBJ1-2; 8 positions agree with TRBD1. The germline V gene has CDR1 SNHLY and CDR2 FYNNEI. The V and J ends lost 8 bases and 4 bases, in that order; junction bases with no gene match: 12. This CDR3 has 15 amino acids. CDR3 sequence: CASRIKQGGLYGYTF. CDR3 coding DNA: TGTGCCAGCCGTATTAAACAGGGGGGCCTCTATGGCTACACCTTC.

The chain uses TRBV30 and TRBJ2-3, with a possible D match to TRBD2 (5 bases). The CDR3 is 11 residues long. Germline V gene lookup returns CDR1 GTSNPN and CDR2 SVGIG (reference sequence). Trimming removed 5 bases from V and 10 bases from J, with 13 bases in between. For the CDR3, the DNA is TGTGCCTGGGCCGCCTGGGGAGCGCAGTATTTT. It codes for CAWAAWGAQYF.

The J gene is TRBJ2-3, the V gene TRBV25-1, with 8 bases fitting TRBD2. Germline trimming cut 7 bases from V and 5 bases from J; bases unmatched to any gene: 8. This CDR3 comprises 14 residues. Germline V gives CDR1 MGHDK, CDR2 SYGVNS. CDR3 bases: TGTGCCAGCACCAGAGCGGGAGCGGGAGATACGCAGTATTTT. Protein: CASTRAGAGDTQYF.

This clone has a single count. This rearrangement joins TRBV5-6 to TRBJ1-2; D perhaps matches TRBD1 (6 bases). V shed 4 bases and J shed 5 bases, with 18 bases lying between them. CDR1 is SGHDT, CDR2 YYEEEE, per germline. CDR3 length: 15 residues. The CDR3 DNA sequence: TGTGCCAGCAGCAAAGGTCCGGGGGCGGAATATGGCTACACCTTC. Translated: CASSKGPGAEYGYTF. Supplemented by reference TRBV5-6 and TRBJ1-2, the full variable domain reads DAGVTQSPTHLIKTRGQQVTLRCSPKSGHDTVSWYQQALGQGPQFIFQYYEEEERQRGNFPDRFSGHQFPNYSSELNVNALLLGDSALYLCASSKGPGAEYGYTFGSGTRLTVV.

This clone was seen a handful of times. This chain uses TRBV19 with TRBJ2-5, with TRBD2 as a possible D gene (5 bases). V lost 1 base and J lost 5, with 17 bases in between. Germline V gene sequence: CDR1 LNHDA, CDR2 SQIVND (reference sequence). The CDR3 length is 16 residues. The DNA for the CDR3 is TGTGCCAGTAGTATAGTCCATGGTTCGTCGGGGGAGACCCAGTACTTC. This codes for CASSIVHGSSGETQYF.

The chain carries TRBV5-4 and TRBJ2-3; 7 bases agree with TRBD2. Germline loops: CDR1 SGHNT, CDR2 YYREEE (reference sequence). The CDR3 has 17 amino acids. Trimming at V came to 0 bases and at J to 0 bases, leaving 7 bases not matched to a gene. The CDR3 here is CASSLGGTTLSTDTQYF. As DNA, the CDR3 is TGTGCCAGCAGCTTGGGCGGGACTACCCTTAGCACAGATACGCAGTATTTT.

The chain links TRBV29-1 to TRBJ2-7, with 8 bases lining up with TRBD1. This CDR3 region has 12 residues. After removal of 6 bases from V and 2 bases from J, the junction contained 3 bases not matched to a gene. Germline V gives CDR1 SQVTM, CDR2 ANQGSEA. This chain's CDR3 is CSVRQGTYEQYF. DNA of the CDR3: TGCAGCGTCCGACAGGGGACCTACGAGCAGTACTTC.

The rearrangement uses TRBV2 and TRBJ1-1, with a weak D call TRBD1 (5 bases). With 7 bases removed from V and 10 bases from J, the gap between germline ends came to 13 bases. This CDR3 comprises 11 residues. In germline, CDR1 is SNHLY, CDR2 FYNNEI. The CDR3 region is CASNREQGAFF. The CDR3 DNA sequence: TGTGCCAGCAATAGGGAGCAGGGAGCTTTCTTT.

The J gene is TRBJ1-2, the V gene TRBV29-1; D might be TRBD1 (6 bases). Germline V CDR1 and CDR2: SQVTM, ANQGSEA. CDR3 length: 13 amino acids. Trimming stripped 7 bases from V and 3 bases from J, with 15 bases between. For the CDR3, the DNA is TGCAGCGCGAGAGTGAGGGGGGACTATGGCTACACCTTC. Protein product: CSARVRGDYGYTF.

The genes are TRBV6-6 and TRBJ2-7; D is ambiguous. Germline lookup yields CDR1 MNHNY and CDR2 SVGAGI (reference sequence). The CDR3 runs to 14 residues. With 4 bases removed from V and 3 bases from J, the gap between germline ends came to 13 bases. The CDR3 sequence is CASSSRVLNYEQYF. The CDR3 DNA is TGTGCCAGCAGTTCCCGGGTCCTAAACTACGAGCAGTACTTC.

The rearrangement uses TRBV4-1 and TRBJ1-6; D not certain. The germline V gene encodes CDR1 MGHRA and CDR2 YSYEKL. The CDR3 sequence is 17 residues long. V dropped 0 bases and J dropped 4 bases, with 13 bases sitting between them. CDR3 sequence (DNA): TGCGCCAGCAGCCAAGATCTGAACCTGGAGTATAATTCACCCCTCCACTTT. It is translated as CASSQDLNLEYNSPLHF.

The V and J genes are TRBV29-1 and TRBJ2-7; a weak D match, TRBD2 (6 bases). V was shortened by 7 bases and J by 2 bases, with 15 bases between the two germline ends. The CDR3 is made up of 13 amino acids. Per germline, CDR1 SQVTM and CDR2 ANQGSEA. The CDR3 nucleotides are TGCAGCGGGATCCGGGACTCAACCTACGAGCAGTACTTC. It yields the protein CSGIRDSTYEQYF.

The chain has TRBV11-2 and TRBJ2-3; D unclear. This CDR3 spans 13 amino acids. CDR1 is SGHAT, CDR2 FQNNGV, per germline. V was shortened by 5 bases and J by 2 bases, with 8 bases between the two germline ends. CDR3 DNA: TGTGCCAGCAGCCTTCGGGCCACAGATACGCAGTATTTT. This translates into CASSLRATDTQYF.

The CDR3 protein is CASSLEGVADTQYF. CDR3 in DNA: TGTGCCAGCAGCTTAGAGGGGGTGGCAGATACGCAGTATTTT. The chain has TRBV7-3 and TRBJ2-3; TRBD1 might be the D (6 bases). The CDR3 is made up of 14 amino acids. Trimming left V 2 bases short and J 4 bases short, with 10 bases between. Germline CDR1 SGHTA, CDR2 FQGTGA.

The V call is TRBV29-1, the J call TRBJ1-2, with D unclear. V dropped 3 bases and J dropped 8 bases, with 4 bases sitting between them. CDR1 is SQVTM and CDR2 is ANQGSEA in the germline V gene. This CDR3 has 9 residues. Here the CDR3 DNA reads TGCAGCGTTGATAGGGGCTACACCTTC. Its protein product is CSVDRGYTF.

J is TRBJ2-1 and V is TRBV6-5; D might be TRBD1 (5 bases). The CDR3 length is 14 residues. V shed 2 bases and J shed 3 bases, with 8 bases lying between them. The germline gives CDR1 MNHEY, CDR2 SVGAGI. In DNA, the CDR3 is TGTGCCAGCAGTTACAGACAGATCTACAATGAGCAGTTCTTC. This translates into CASSYRQIYNEQFF.